The 21 T cell receptor beta chains reported below all come from one sample, sequenced in a study of cytomegalovirus exposure and HLA in healthy donors (dated by TCRdb to 2016 to 2017). The library was obtained by the immunoSEQ multiplex PCR assay. TCRdb retrieved this table from immuneACCESS and kept in-frame rearrangements only. Not all clones are present; in checked studies, unresolved V genes account for under half, and no reason is known for the remainder. This sample comprises 200,000 or so clones, around 88% of them detected only once. 2.9% of the sample lies in the top ten. Source material: PBMCs. The receptors come from a woman aged 18-29 years in good health and CMV-seronegative.

The V gene is TRBV5-6, the J gene TRBJ2-2, with TRBD1 as a possible D gene (6 bases). V gave up 1 base and J gave up 5 bases, with 15 bases separating them. Germline V gene sequence: CDR1 SGHDT, CDR2 YYEEEE. The CDR3 consists of 16 residues. The CDR3 spells CASSLPQGIVTGELFF. As DNA, the CDR3 is TGTGCCAGCAGCTTGCCCCAGGGGATTGTAACCGGGGAGCTGTTTTTT.

CDR3 bases: TGTGCCAGCAGCCCCCCCTCCTCCGGCTACACCTTC. Its protein product is CASSPPSSGYTF. The chain links TRBV7-2 to TRBJ1-2; D remains ambiguous. Trimming left V 5 bases short and J 8 bases short, with 12 bases between. The germline CDR1 and CDR2 sequences are SGHTA and FQGNSA. The CDR3 totals 12 residues.

The chain has TRBV18 and TRBJ2-5; D not resolved. Germline CDR1 is KGHSH and CDR2 is LQKENI. The CDR3 runs to 11 residues. The V gene lost 5 bases and the J gene lost 2 bases, with 3 bases spanning the gap. For the CDR3, the DNA is TGTGCCAGCTCATCACAAGAGACCCAGTACTTC. Its translation is CASSSQETQYF.

The V gene is TRBV9, the J gene TRBJ2-2; TRBD1 matches 9 bases. Per the germline V gene, CDR1 is SGDLS and CDR2 is YYNGEE. Trimming cost V 4 bases and J 8 bases; bases outside gene matches: 6. The CDR3 loop spans 14 amino acids. CDR3 sequence (DNA): TGTGCCAGCAGCATATTACAGGGGGCTGGGGAGCTGTTTTTT. Its protein product is CASSILQGAGELFF.

This clone was seen only once. V gene TRBV4-2 combines with J gene TRBJ1-2; 7 positions agree with TRBD1. The V gene's germline CDR1 is LGHNA and CDR2 YNFKEQ. The CDR3 loop spans 15 amino acids. Losses at the gene ends were 0 bases for V and 5 bases for J; bases not matched to a gene: 6. The CDR3 DNA reads as TGTGCCAGCAGCCAAGAAACAGGGGTTGGATATGGCTACACCTTC. This codes for CASSQETGVGYGYTF.

The CDR3: CASSPGAGTSVGTIYEQYF. The CDR3 DNA reads as TGCGCCAGCAGCCCGGGAGCCGGGACTAGCGTAGGGACGATATACGAGCAGTACTTC. V is TRBV5-1 and J is TRBJ2-7; TRBD2 matches 10 bases. The CDR3 covers 19 residues. Germline-derived CDR1 and CDR2 are SGHRS and YFSETQ. V was clipped by 4 bases and J by 4 bases; unmatched bases: 20.

The chain uses TRBV28 and TRBJ2-7; maybe TRBD2 (5 bases). Germline CDR1 MDHEN, CDR2 SYDVKM. The length of the CDR3 is 14 residues. The V end lost 1 base, the J end lost 1 base, and 8 bases lay between the germline ends. CDR3 coding DNA: TGTGCCAGCAGTTTATTGAGGGAATCCTACGAGCAGTACTTC. Its protein product is CASSLLRESYEQYF.

The chain is built from TRBV28 and TRBJ2-7; D is unclear. V lost 5 bases and J 2 bases, leaving 13 bases between the germline ends. The germline CDR1 and CDR2 sequences are MDHEN and SYDVKM. CDR3 size: 14 residues. The CDR3 loop reads CASSPPPPAYEQYF. CDR3 coding DNA: TGTGCCAGCAGTCCTCCCCCTCCCGCCTACGAGCAGTACTTC.

The rearrangement uses TRBV11-3 and TRBJ2-7, with 10 positions matching TRBD1. With 1 base clipped from V and 5 bases from J, the junction kept 5 bases outside the gene matches. From germline, CDR1 is SGHNT and CDR2 YENEEA. CDR3 length equals 15 residues. CDR3 DNA: TGTGCCAGCAGCTTAGGACAGGGGGCGAGCCACGAGCAGTACTTC. This encodes CASSLGQGASHEQYF.

The chain is built from TRBV7-9 and TRBJ2-7, with a possible D match to TRBD2 (5 bases). The CDR3 length is 13 residues. V was cut by 3 bases and J by 3 bases, with 9 bases left in between. In germline, CDR1 is SEHNR, CDR2 FQNEAQ (reference sequence). As DNA, the CDR3 is TGTGCCAGCAGCTTCCGGGATCACTACGAGCAGTACTTC. As protein: CASSFRDHYEQYF.

V gene TRBV28 combines with J gene TRBJ2-7; 7 positions match TRBD2. V lost 5 bases and J lost 0; bases outside the gene matches: 4. The germline V gene has CDR1 MDHEN and CDR2 SYDVKM. The CDR3 extends over 14 amino acids. The CDR3 region has the DNA TGTGCCAGCAGTGAGAGGACTAGCTCCTACGAGCAGTACTTC. It yields the protein CASSERTSSYEQYF.

The chain couples TRBV27 to TRBJ1-5, with a weak D call TRBD1 (6 bases). This CDR3 has 14 residues. V lost 4 bases to trimming and J lost 2 bases, with 9 bases between them. Germline lookup yields CDR1 MNHEY and CDR2 SMNVEV (reference sequence). In DNA form, the CDR3 reads TGTGCCAGCAGTTCCCCAGGGGGCAATCAGCCCCAGCATTTT. The encoded protein is CASSSPGGNQPQHF.

The rearrangement links TRBV7-9 to TRBJ2-7; D not resolved. Germline V gives CDR1 SEHNR, CDR2 FQNEAQ (reference sequence). This CDR3 contains 15 residues. Between the trimmed V and J ends, which lost 0 bases and 5 bases, there was a span of 14 bases. CDR3 bases: TGTGCCAGCAGCTTAGCTCTCGCTCGGTCTCACGAGCAGTACTTC. Translation gives CASSLALARSHEQYF.

Here the CDR3 DNA reads TGTGCCAGCAGCTTAGGGGGGGTCTCCTACAATGAGCAGTTCTTC. Amino acid sequence: CASSLGGVSYNEQFF. The chain recombines TRBV11-1 with TRBJ2-1; the D gene is possibly TRBD2 (6 bases). There are 15 residues in the CDR3. V lost 1 base to trimming and J lost 0 bases, with 7 bases between them. Germline V gene data show CDR1 as SGHAT and CDR2 as FQDESV (reference sequence).

This chain connects TRBV19 to TRBJ2-1; maybe TRBD2 (5 bases). Looked up from germline, CDR1 is LNHDA and CDR2 is SQIVND (reference sequence). The CDR3 totals 16 residues. Trimming left V 3 bases short and J 1 base short, with 13 bases between. CDR3 DNA sequence: TGTGCCAGTAGTATCCATTTTGCGGGTTCCTACAATGAGCAGTTCTTC. It encodes CASSIHFAGSYNEQFF.

V usage is TRBV27 and J usage is TRBJ2-7; D is possibly TRBD2 (5 bases). Germline V gives CDR1 MNHEY, CDR2 SMNVEV (reference sequence). The CDR3 runs 14 residues. Trimming pared 2 bases from V and 3 bases from J, leaving 11 bases between. Here the CDR3 DNA reads TGTGCCAGCAGTTTAGGAGCGGCCAACTACGAGCAGTACTTC. Protein: CASSLGAANYEQYF.

The chain's CDR3 is CASSLPPNRDSTYEQYF. CDR3 sequence (DNA): TGCGCCAGCAGCTTGCCGCCAAACCGGGACAGCACCTACGAGCAGTACTTC. The chain carries TRBV5-1 and TRBJ2-7, with 7 bases matching TRBD1. This CDR3 contains 17 residues. V lost 1 base, J lost 2 bases, and 12 bases stayed unmatched. Per the germline V gene, CDR1 is SGHRS and CDR2 is YFSETQ.

V and J are TRBV28 and TRBJ1-2; D is ambiguous. In germline, CDR1 is MDHEN, CDR2 SYDVKM. Trimming removed 5 bases at V and 2 bases at J, with 6 bases between. The CDR3 contains 12 residues. The CDR3 here is CASSQRNYGYTF. CDR3 sequence (DNA): TGTGCCAGCAGTCAACGGAACTATGGCTACACCTTC.

On this clone: Different DNA sequences within this sample yield the same CDR3. This chain links TRBV19 with TRBJ1-1, with unresolved D. The CDR3 consists of 14 residues. In germline, CDR1 is LNHDA, CDR2 SQIVND (reference sequence). V shed 1 base and J shed 0 bases, with 6 bases lying between them. CDR3 region: CASSIGGMNTEAFF. The CDR3 nucleotides read TGTGCCAGTAGTATAGGCGGTATGAACACTGAAGCTTTCTTT.

The chain employs TRBV28 and TRBJ1-1; 8 nucleotides agree with TRBD1. J gave up 0 bases and V 6 bases, and 12 bases lay outside the gene matches. CDR1 is MDHEN, CDR2 SYDVKM, per germline. The CDR3 is 17 residues long. In DNA form, the CDR3 reads TGTGCCAGCAGCCCTATCGACACAGGGGGAATGAACACTGAAGCTTTCTTT. Translating gives CASSPIDTGGMNTEAFF.

The chain links TRBV6-6 to TRBJ2-7; TRBD2 aligns across 9 bases. The V segment lost 0 bases and the J segment 2 bases; nucleotides outside the gene matches: 5. CDR3 length equals 16 residues. Germline V gene lookup returns CDR1 MNHNY and CDR2 SVGAGI (reference sequence). DNA for the CDR3: TGTGCCAGCAGTTACTCCTTAGCGGGAGTGGCCTACGAGCAGTACTTC. This translates into CASSYSLAGVAYEQYF.